These T cell receptor beta chains were read from a single sample in a study of T cell repertoires in cytomegalovirus infection. TCRdb analysed the reads with MiXCR anew, one entry per CDR3 protein. The data show almost 500,000 distinct CDR3 sequences, about 10% seen once. Sequencing was done on a sample of PBMCs. These TCRs come from a human donor in good health (CMV status not recorded). Some clones in this sample may be carry-over from other donors' samples. The CDR3 runs from the conserved cysteine through the conserved F or W. Fields, in order: V gene, clone size, D gene, J gene, CDR3 protein, CDR3 DNA. D genes are given only for firm matches. Size is omitted from some rows. Given values are once, few, many or a class for expanded clones.

TRBV29-1	few	.	TRBJ2-1	CSVTPSGNEQFF	TGCAGCGTTACCCCGAGTGGGAATGAGCAGTTCTTC
TRBV30	.	.	TRBJ1-1	CAGDREGDTEAFF	TGTGCCGGAGACAGAGAGGGAGACACTGAAGCTTTCTTT
TRBV23-1	.	TRBD1	TRBJ1-5	CASSQSIPNSSIQGKNQPQHF	TGCGCCAGCAGTCAATCTATTCCCAACTCCTCAATACAGGGGAAGAATCAGCCCCAGCATTTT
TRBV7-6	many	.	TRBJ2-5	CASSFETGRQETQYF	TGTGCCAGCAGCTTCGAGACAGGTCGACAAGAGACCCAGTACTTC
TRBV12-3/TRBV12-4	few	.	TRBJ2-7	CASSPSDSSYEQYF	TGTGCCAGCAGTCCCTCGGACAGCTCCTACGAGCAGTACTTC
TRBV15	.	.	TRBJ2-2	CATSSLLSTGELFF	TGTGCCACCAGCAGCCTTTTGAGCACCGGGGAGCTGTTTTTT
TRBV12-3/TRBV12-4	.	TRBD1	TRBJ2-3	CASSWDRGADTQYF	TGTGCCAGCAGTTGGGACAGGGGGGCAGATACGCAGTATTTT
TRBV20-1	few	.	TRBJ2-7	CSATRHGAYEQYF	TGCAGTGCTACCCGACACGGGGCGTACGAGCAGTACTTC
TRBV28	.	.	TRBJ2-7	CASSRAGPRSSYEQYF	TGTGCCAGCAGCCGCGCTGGCCCTAGAAGCTCCTACGAGCAGTACTTC
TRBV20-1	many	TRBD2	TRBJ2-7	CSARPGTSGRTYLNSYEQYF	TGCAGTGCTAGACCCGGGACTAGCGGGAGAACTTACCTAAACTCCTACGAGCAGTACTTC
TRBV9	.	TRBD2	TRBJ2-3	CASSVLSGGGTDTQYF	TGTGCCAGCAGCGTCCTTAGCGGGGGGGGCACAGATACGCAGTATTTT
TRBV28	many	.	TRBJ1-4	CASSHRTFGARANEKLFF	TGTGCCAGCAGCCACAGGACCTTTGGGGCACGGGCTAATGAAAAACTGTTTTTT
TRBV4-1	.	TRBD2	TRBJ2-1	CASSHVGLAGANEQFF	TGCGCCAGCAGCCACGTGGGACTAGCGGGAGCCAATGAGCAGTTCTTC
TRBV28	.	TRBD2	TRBJ2-1	CASTLWASGFGEQFF	TGTGCCAGCACCTTATGGGCTAGCGGGTTCGGTGAGCAGTTCTTC
TRBV4-2	many	.	TRBJ1-4	CASSPRAGHNEKLFF	TGTGCCAGCAGCCCCCGCGCAGGACATAATGAAAAACTGTTTTTT
TRBV4-2	many	TRBD1	TRBJ1-5	CASSPHRGKDQPQHF	TGTGCCAGCAGCCCCCACAGGGGAAAGGATCAGCCCCAGCATTTT
TRBV4-2	many	.	TRBJ1-4	CASSQDSGEKLFF	TGTGCCAGCAGCCAAGATTCGGGTGAAAAACTGTTTTTT
TRBV6-1	few	.	TRBJ2-5	CASRDTGISETQYF	TGTGCCAGCAGAGATACAGGGATTTCAGAGACCCAGTACTTC
TRBV30	.	TRBD2	TRBJ2-7	CAWSPPGTSPIYEQYF	TGTGCCTGGAGTCCCCCCGGGACTAGTCCTATCTACGAGCAGTACTTC
TRBV6-5	.	.	TRBJ1-4	CASSYSNRGEKLFF	TGTGCCAGCAGTTACTCGAATCGGGGTGAAAAACTGTTTTTT
TRBV7-9	many	.	TRBJ1-2	CASSLPGVSNYGYTF	TGTGCCAGCAGCTTACCCGGAGTCAGTAACTATGGCTACACCTTC